The present TCR beta chain was sequenced within a study of blood T cell repertoires in COVID-19. Study information: Some COVID-19 samples were acute and others convalescent; all came from the United States, Italy and Spain.

V lost 5 bases to trimming and J lost 6 bases, with 16 bases between them. The CDR3 runs to 15 residues. Germline-derived CDR1 and CDR2 are MDHEN and SYDVKM. Generated by immunoSEQ multiplex PCR, the TCRdb table keeps only in-frame clones and is missing some. The sample holds 400,000 to 450,000 clones; 89% are singletons and the top ten take about 1.4%. The source is a woman aged 40 to 50 with COVID-19, enrolled during active disease. Sequenced input: peripheral blood. The rearrangement links TRBV28 to TRBJ1-4; maybe TRBD1 (6 bases). The CDR3 nucleotides read TGTGCCAGCAGTGCCCACAGGGCTATAGATGAAAAACTGTTTTTT. Translated, it gives CASSAHRAIDEKLFF.